The rows below give T cell receptor beta chains drawn from one sample of a study of blood T cell repertoires in COVID-19. TCRdb's table, derived via immunoSEQ multiplex PCR, lists solely in-frame clones and lacks some. The sample contains 200,000 to 250,000 clones, 88% of which appear only once. What was sequenced was PBMCs or T cells enriched from blood (not recorded which). The source is a woman in her 30s who had recovered from COVID-19. Both conserved end residues are part of each CDR3. A D gene is named only where the DNA matches it firmly. Only part of the rows carry a size: once, few, many, or a class if the clone is expanded.

clone_size j_call v_call d_call cdr3_nt cdr3_aa
- TRBJ2-1 TRBV11-3 TRBD2 TGTGCCAGCAGCCAAACTAGCGGGGGGGCGAATGAGCAGTTCTTC CASSQTSGGANEQFF
- TRBJ1-1 TRBV5-1 TRBD1 TGCGCCAGCAGCTTGGCCTCGGGTCCGGGACAGGGGAACACTGAAGCTTTCTTT CASSLASGPGQGNTEAFF
- TRBJ1-5 TRBV27 TRBD1 TGTGCCAGCAGTCCATCGACAGGGGAGAGCAATCAGCCCCAGCATTTT CASSPSTGESNQPQHF
- TRBJ1-2 TRBV4-3 - TGCGCCAGCAGCCAAGGAACTGCGGATGGCTACACCTTC CASSQGTADGYTF
- TRBJ1-1 TRBV18 TRBD1 TGTGCCAGCTCAAAAACAGGGGAGTTTATGAACACTGAAGCTTTCTTT CASSKTGEFMNTEAFF
few TRBJ2-7 TRBV5-6 TRBD2 TGTGCCAGCAGACGGACTAGCGGGGGGGCCCACGAGCAGTACTTC CASRRTSGGAHEQYF
- TRBJ1-2 TRBV7-6 TRBD1 TGTGCCACCGGGGCAGGACAGGGGGCGCAAGGCTACACCTTC CATGAGQGAQGYTF
- TRBJ1-5 TRBV6-6 TRBD1 TGTGCCAGCAGTCCTACAGTTGGGACAGGGTGGTTTGGCAATCAGCCCCAGCATTTT CASSPTVGTGWFGNQPQHF
once TRBJ2-7 TRBV6-5 - TGTGCCAGCAGAATAGGTACAGGGATCGGCGAGCAGTACTTC CASRIGTGIGEQYF
once TRBJ1-2 TRBV4-3 TRBD1 TGCGCCAGCGCAGGGGGAGGTGAACCCAACTATGGCTACACCTTC CASAGGGEPNYGYTF